This T cell receptor beta chain was identified during a study of blood T cell repertoires in COVID-19. This CDR3 has 17 amino acids. Germline V lookup: CDR1 SGDLS, CDR2 YYNGEE. Trimming removed 0 bases from V and 8 bases from J; junction bases left unmatched: 9. Cohorts were determined from participant-reported clinical history. Original analysis: Reference gene primers were amplified, and this amplification served to estimate nucleated cell counts. Using immunoSEQ multiplex PCR, the repertoire was profiled, and TCRdb retains in-frame clones only, with some absent. That table furnishes V, J and clone size, whereas the DNA furnished D and trimming. Of roughly 190,000 clones listed, approximately 88% are singletons.

The clonotype originates from a woman in her 30s who had recovered from COVID-19. The sequencing sample was made of PBMCs or T cells enriched from blood (not recorded which). The chain employs TRBV9 and TRBJ1-3; 12 bases are shared with TRBD1. In DNA, the CDR3 is TGTGCCAGCAGCGTAGATGGGACAGGGGGCAAGGGGGACACCATATATTTT. This codes for CASSVDGTGGKGDTIYF.